This T cell receptor beta chain was captured by sequencing in a study of kidney transplant recipient with SARS-CoV-2 infection. Germline assignment: CDR1 MGHRA and CDR2 YSYEKL. The CDR3 is made up of 15 amino acids. Trimming stripped 4 bases from V and 0 bases from J, with 10 bases between. TCRdb reprocessed the reads via MiXCR and lists one record per CDR3 protein. The data show approximately 250,000 distinct CDR3 sequences, with 25% to 35% seen just once and almost 7.5% held by the top ten. This clonotype appeared many times. Sequencing used a blood sample, obtained at baseline and on day 111 from a kidney transplant recipient. This receptor was taken from a male patient aged 30 to 39 who had COVID-19 and was a kidney transplant recipient. A share of the T cells may be of graft donor origin. This rearrangement joins TRBV4-1 to TRBJ1-5; D gene unclear. This CDR3 reads CASSLSWGSNQPQHF. The CDR3 DNA sequence: TGCGCCAGCAGCCTCTCGTGGGGTAGCAATCAGCCCCAGCATTTT.